Listed below are T cell receptor beta chains from one sample, sequenced in a study of T cells in Graves' hyperthyroidism and ophthalmopathy. One entry per CDR3 protein results from TCRdb running MiXCR on the multiplex PCR reads. This table has around 520,000 distinct CDR3 sequences, 12% to 15% appearing once. Sample: blood. All receptors derive from a woman between 35 and 50 years old with Graves' hyperthyroidism. CDR3s include the opening cysteine and the closing phenylalanine or tryptophan. D genes are given only for firm matches. The size of a clone is reported for some rows only, either as once, few or many, or as a class for expanded clones.

d_call,clone_size,v_call,j_call,cdr3_aa,cdr3_nt
.,.,TRBV4-1,TRBJ1-1,CASSLERTDMNTEAFF,TGCGCCAGCAGCCTAGAGAGGACAGACATGAACACTGAAGCTTTCTTT
TRBD1,many,TRBV5-1,TRBJ1-5,CASRQGQGIREQPQHF,TGCGCCAGCAGACAAGGACAGGGGATTCGAGAACAGCCCCAGCATTTT
TRBD2,few,TRBV20-1,TRBJ2-1,CSAGLAGTYNEQFF,TGCAGTGCTGGACTAGCGGGAACCTACAATGAGCAGTTCTTC
.,once,TRBV11-2,TRBJ1-2,CASSLAASRSYGYTF,TGTGCCAGCAGCTTAGCGGCCAGCAGGAGCTATGGCTACACCTTC
TRBD1,many,TRBV7-6,TRBJ1-4,CASSLVTGGREKLFF,TGTGCCAGCAGCTTAGTTACAGGGGGACGTGAAAAACTGTTTTTT
TRBD2,many,TRBV6-1,TRBJ2-5,CASDQGLAIKTQYF,TGTGCCAGCGATCAGGGACTAGCAATCAAGACCCAGTACTTC
.,many,TRBV4-1,TRBJ2-2,CASSQVGANTGELFF,TGTGCCAGCAGCCAGGTGGGCGCGAACACCGGGGAGCTGTTTTTT
TRBD2,.,TRBV6-5,TRBJ2-4,CASSYAPQTSGSRDIQYF,TGTGCCAGCAGTTACGCCCCTCAGACTAGCGGGAGTAGGGACATTCAGTACTTC
.,few,TRBV5-1,TRBJ2-5,CASSLEAGRQETQYF,TGCGCCAGCAGCTTGGAGGCAGGTCGGCAAGAGACCCAGTACTTC
TRBD1,many,TRBV30,TRBJ2-1,CAWSSQGAIFNEQFF,TGTGCCTGGAGTAGCCAGGGGGCGATTTTCAATGAGCAGTTCTTC
TRBD2,many,TRBV11-3,TRBJ2-2,CASSSGLAGGSRAGELFF,TGTGCCAGCAGCTCCGGACTAGCGGGAGGATCTAGGGCGGGGGAGCTGTTTTTT
TRBD1,few,TRBV12-3/TRBV12-4,TRBJ2-1,CASSFDWDRKYNEQFF,TGTGCCAGCAGTTTTGATTGGGACAGGAAATACAATGAGCAGTTCTTC
TRBD1,few,TRBV30,TRBJ1-6,CAWGGQGSSYNSPLHF,TGTGCCTGGGGCGGACAGGGGAGCTCCTATAATTCACCCCTCCACTTT
TRBD1,many,TRBV12-3/TRBV12-4,TRBJ1-3,CASSRRTGTGNTIYF,TGTGCCAGCAGCCGACGGACAGGGACTGGAAACACCATATATTTT
.,many,TRBV5-4,TRBJ1-6,CASSANREGPLHF,TGTGCCAGCAGCGCAAACAGGGAAGGACCCCTCCACTTT
.,.,TRBV7-7,TRBJ2-3,CASSLGVGTVTDTQYF,TGTGCTAGCAGCTTAGGTGTGGGAACGGTCACAGATACGCAGTATTTT
.,many,TRBV7-8,TRBJ2-7,CASSYPFAEQYF,TGTGCCAGCAGCTACCCCTTTGCTGAGCAGTACTTC
.,.,TRBV5-5,TRBJ1-2,CASSQGGGKNGYTF,TGTGCCAGCAGCCAAGGCGGGGGGAAAAATGGCTACACCTTC
TRBD2,.,TRBV20-1,TRBJ2-7,CSPFVLAGDEQYF,TGCAGTCCGTTTGTTCTAGCGGGAGACGAGCAGTACTTC
.,many,TRBV29-1,TRBJ2-4,CSVEDGVFLNIQYF,TGCAGCGTTGAAGATGGAGTGTTCCTAAACATTCAGTACTTC
TRBD2,many,TRBV7-2,TRBJ2-2,CASSPGGWFYTGELFF,TGTGCCAGCAGCCCGGGGGGGTGGTTTTACACCGGGGAGCTGTTTTTT
.,many,TRBV20-1,TRBJ2-1,CSAREALGYNEQFF,TGCAGTGCTAGAGAGGCCCTCGGGTACAATGAGCAGTTCTTC
TRBD1,many,TRBV7-9,TRBJ2-3,CASSPFLTGTTDTQYF,TGTGCCAGCAGCCCGTTCCTGACAGGGACCACAGATACGCAGTATTTT
TRBD2,.,TRBV13,TRBJ2-3,CASSHETSGSSSTDTQYF,TGTGCCAGCAGCCACGAGACTAGCGGCTCTTCTAGCACAGATACGCAGTATTTT
.,few,TRBV3-1,TRBJ2-7,CASSSHNQGKGAGEQYF,TGTGCCAGCAGCTCCCACAATCAGGGTAAGGGTGCGGGAGAGCAGTACTTC
.,.,TRBV4-1,TRBJ1-1,CASSQFGGNTEAFF,TGCGCCAGCAGCCAGTTTGGGGGAAACACTGAAGCTTTCTTT
.,many,TRBV28,TRBJ1-5,CASSLEGGRHQPQHF,TGTGCCAGCAGTTTAGAGGGGGGGCGTCATCAGCCCCAGCATTTT
.,.,TRBV10-3,TRBJ1-1,CAIRGRDTEAFF,TGTGCCATCAGGGGCCGGGACACTGAAGCTTTCTTT
.,.,TRBV7-6,TRBJ2-2,CASSSSRVGDKNTGELFF,TGTGCCAGCAGCTCCTCAAGGGTGGGGGACAAGAACACCGGGGAGCTGTTTTTT
.,many,TRBV3-1,TRBJ2-7,CASSRGPEQYF,TGTGCCAGCAGCCGAGGACCCGAGCAGTACTTC
.,many,TRBV5-1,TRBJ2-7,CASSLERESYEQYF,TGCGCCAGCAGCTTGGAACGGGAATCCTACGAGCAGTACTTC
TRBD1,few,TRBV5-1,TRBJ1-6,CASSSDRAGSPLHF,TGCGCCAGCAGCTCGGACAGGGCGGGATCACCCCTCCACTTT
.,many,TRBV7-3,TRBJ1-5,CASSLGYNQPQHF,TGTGCCAGCAGCTTAGGATACAATCAGCCCCAGCATTTT
.,many,TRBV18,TRBJ1-2,CASSQEIYGYTF,TGTGCCAGCTCACAGGAGATCTATGGCTACACCTTC
.,.,TRBV2,TRBJ2-3,CASSDGRTDTQYF,TGTGCCAGCAGTGACGGCAGAACAGATACGCAGTATTTT
.,many,TRBV7-8,TRBJ2-1,CASSSRVNEQFF,TGTGCCAGCAGCTCCAGGGTTAATGAGCAGTTCTTC
.,many,TRBV30,TRBJ2-1,CAWNTGNDNEQFF,TGTGCCTGGAATACGGGTAACGACAATGAGCAGTTCTTC
.,many,TRBV5-1,TRBJ2-5,CASSLASRETQYF,TGCGCCAGCAGCCTAGCCTCCCGGGAGACCCAGTACTTC
TRBD1,few,TRBV29-1,TRBJ2-1,CSVEDGDRFGEQFF,TGCAGCGTTGAAGACGGGGACAGGTTCGGTGAGCAGTTCTTC
TRBD1,many,TRBV10-2,TRBJ2-7,CASRGATGTGVTYEQYF,TGCGCCAGCAGGGGGGCTACCGGGACAGGGGTCACCTACGAGCAGTACTTC
TRBD1,.,TRBV18,TRBJ2-3,CASSPMRPGQGADTQYF,TGTGCCAGCTCACCTATGCGACCGGGACAGGGGGCAGATACGCAGTATTTT
TRBD1,many,TRBV6-1,TRBJ2-7,CASKKGQGFEQYF,TGTGCCAGCAAGAAGGGACAGGGCTTCGAGCAGTACTTC
.,many,TRBV6-1,TRBJ1-1,CASSDKENTEAFF,TGTGCCAGCAGTGACAAGGAGAACACTGAAGCTTTCTTT
.,many,TRBV3-1,TRBJ2-7,CASRDTRTTYEQYF,TGTGCCAGCAGAGACACTAGGACCACTTACGAGCAGTACTTC
.,many,TRBV5-1,TRBJ2-1,CASSPGTEGWEQFF,TGCGCCAGCAGCCCCGGGACCGAGGGCTGGGAGCAGTTCTTC
TRBD1,many,TRBV20-1,TRBJ1-5,CSAKWTGSNSNQPQHF,TGCAGTGCTAAGTGGACAGGGAGTAATAGCAATCAGCCCCAGCATTTT
TRBD2,many,TRBV11-2,TRBJ2-5,CASSSGGAGYQETQYF,TGTGCCAGCAGCTCCGGGGGGGCAGGGTACCAAGAGACCCAGTACTTC
.,many,TRBV6-1,TRBJ2-3,CASTHQDTQYF,TGTGCCAGCACCCATCAAGATACGCAGTATTTT
.,.,TRBV19,TRBJ2-6,CASTIQAGANVLTF,TGTGCCAGCACTATCCAGGCTGGGGCCAACGTCCTGACTTTC
TRBD2,many,TRBV20-1,TRBJ2-3,CSARRASGKGGWADTQYF,TGCAGTGCTAGAAGGGCTAGCGGGAAAGGGGGGTGGGCAGATACGCAGTATTTT
TRBD1,few,TRBV7-9,TRBJ1-1,CASSTPQGGGTEAFF,TGTGCCAGCAGCACCCCACAGGGGGGTGGTACTGAAGCTTTCTTT
.,many,TRBV13,TRBJ2-5,CASSLWGKGETQYF,TGTGCCAGCAGCTTATGGGGCAAAGGGGAGACCCAGTACTTC
.,few,TRBV20-1,TRBJ2-1,CSAYTRNEQFF,TGCAGTGCTTATACTAGAAATGAGCAGTTCTTC
.,.,TRBV24-1,TRBJ2-1,CATSESTAYNEQFF,TGTGCCACCAGTGAATCCACAGCTTACAATGAGCAGTTCTTC